These 21 T cell receptor beta chains were all obtained from the same sample, sequenced in a study of graft-versus-host responses after intestinal transplantation. Clones were read by immunoSEQ multiplex PCR, and TCRdb kept only the in-frame ones, dropping some. The sample includes 23,000 or so clones, over 35% of them seen just once. The source material was alloreactive CD4+ T cells from a mixed lymphocyte reaction culture, sampled before intestinal transplant. Documented subset: CFSE-low proliferating T cells sorted from roughly six-day pre-transplant mixed lymphocyte reaction (GvH or HvG direction). The receptor set was obtained from a human patient who received an intestinal transplant.

V and J are TRBV6-1 and TRBJ2-7; TRBD1 is a possible D gene (7 bases). The CDR3 runs 15 residues. V gave up 4 bases and J gave up 2 bases, with 15 bases separating them. CDR1 is MNHNS, CDR2 SASEGT, per germline. This chain's CDR3 is CASSGQGGMTYEQYF. For the CDR3, the DNA is TGTGCCAGCAGTGGACAGGGAGGAATGACCTACGAGCAGTACTTC.

The chain recombines TRBV2 with TRBJ2-3; possible D gene TRBD2, 5 bases. The CDR3 consists of 13 residues. The V end was cut by 7 bases, the J end by 4 bases, with 12 bases between. The germline V gene encodes CDR1 SNHLY and CDR2 FYNNEI. The CDR3 region is CASKLEVADTQYF. The DNA for the CDR3 is TGTGCCAGCAAACTAGAGGTCGCAGATACGCAGTATTTT. The whole variable domain, remainder taken from reference TRBV2 and TRBJ2-3, is EPEVTQTPSHQVTQMGQEVILRCVPISNHLYFYWYRQILGQKVEFLVSFYNNEISEKSEIFDDQFSVERPDGSNFTLKIRSTKLEDSAMYFCASKLEVADTQYFGPGTRLTVL.

V usage is TRBV7-3 and J usage is TRBJ2-7; 9 bases are shared with TRBD1. The germline V gene encodes CDR1 SGHTA and CDR2 FQGTGA. This CDR3 is built from 14 residues. V trimming: 5 bases; J trimming: 2 bases; junction bases outside the gene matches: 4. CDR3 coding DNA: TGTGCCAGCAGCCCCGGACAGGGGACCTACGAGCAGTACTTC. Its protein is CASSPGQGTYEQYF.

This clone appeared a few times. The chain is built from TRBV2 and TRBJ2-7; possibly TRBD1 for D (6 bases). Deletions cut 6 bases from V and 3 bases from J, with 15 bases between. Germline V gene sequence: CDR1 SNHLY, CDR2 FYNNEI. The CDR3 has 14 amino acids. In DNA form, the CDR3 reads TGTGCCAGCAGCGGCCAGGGGTCCTTCTACGAGCAGTACTTC. This translates into CASSGQGSFYEQYF.

The V gene is TRBV30, the J gene TRBJ2-2; D may be TRBD1 (7 bases). V lost 7 bases and J 1 base, leaving 25 bases between the germline ends. There are 18 residues in the CDR3. The germline CDR1 and CDR2 sequences are GTSNPN and SVGIG (reference sequence). The CDR3 DNA reads as TGTGCCTCTAAGGGAGGTCAGGGGGAAGTTAAGAACACCGGGGAGCTGTTTTTT. Translated: CASKGGQGEVKNTGELFF.

This clone was counted only a few times. The chain employs TRBV5-1 and TRBJ2-4; 8 bases fit TRBD2. CDR3 length equals 16 residues. Trimming took 0 bases from V and 1 from J; bases not matched to a gene: 3. CDR1 is SGHRS and CDR2 is YFSETQ in the germline V gene. CDR3 amino acids: CASSLAGGGAKNIQYF. The DNA of the CDR3 is TGCGCCAGCAGCTTGGCCGGCGGGGGGGCCAAAAACATTCAGTACTTC.

The CDR3 here is CASSGGLLPRYNEQFF. The DNA for the CDR3 is TGTGCCAGCAGCGGGGGACTCCTCCCTAGATACAATGAGCAGTTCTTC. The chain combines TRBV7-2 with TRBJ2-1; D is perhaps TRBD2 (6 bases). Trimming left V 5 bases short and J 4 bases short, with 18 bases between. The CDR3 has 16 amino acids. Germline-derived CDR1 and CDR2 are SGHTA and FQGNSA.

This clone came up a few times. The chain is built from TRBV6-5 and TRBJ2-5; 7 bases align to TRBD2. V lost 5 bases to trimming and J lost 5 bases; unmatched junction nucleotides: 8. This CDR3 has 14 amino acids. From germline, CDR1 is MNHEY and CDR2 SVGAGI. CDR3 residues: CASSGLAVGETQYF. The CDR3 DNA is TGTGCCAGCAGTGGCCTAGCGGTAGGGGAGACCCAGTACTTC.

The CDR3 region is CASTPRWGLAKNIQYF. CDR3 nucleotides: TGCGCCAGCACCCCGCGGTGGGGCTTAGCCAAAAACATTCAGTACTTC. The chain employs TRBV10-2 and TRBJ2-4; weak D call: TRBD1 (5 bases). Trimming stripped 7 bases from V and 0 bases from J, with 16 bases between. CDR1 is WSHSY, CDR2 SAAADI, per germline. CDR3 size: 16 residues.

V usage is TRBV28 and J usage is TRBJ1-5; 7 bases agree with TRBD1. The germline V gene has CDR1 MDHEN and CDR2 SYDVKM. The CDR3 is made up of 15 amino acids. The V segment lost 4 bases and the J segment 0 bases; nucleotides outside the gene matches: 3. The CDR3 nucleotides read TGTGCCAGCAGTTCGACAGGGTATAGCAATCAGCCCCAGCATTTT. Amino acid sequence: CASSSTGYSNQPQHF.

The table lists this clone with a count of one. The chain has TRBV7-2 and TRBJ2-2; D perhaps matches TRBD1 (5 bases). CDR1 SGHTA and CDR2 FQGNSA come from the germline V gene. This CDR3 region has 15 residues. V was cut by 0 bases and J by 0 bases, with 5 bases left in between. The CDR3 DNA reads as TGTGCCAGCAGCTTAGCAGGGGCGAACACCGGGGAGCTGTTTTTT. Translating it yields CASSLAGANTGELFF.

The chain carries TRBV9 and TRBJ1-3; D call uncertain. CDR3 length: 15 amino acids. Germline lookup yields CDR1 SGDLS and CDR2 YYNGEE. The V end was cut by 0 bases, the J end by 0 bases, with 7 bases between. The CDR3 DNA sequence: TGTGCCAGCAGCGTAGGGCAGTCCTCTGGAAACACCATATATTTT. Translated, it gives CASSVGQSSGNTIYF.

The gene calls are TRBV6-5 and TRBJ2-3; D is ambiguous. The CDR3 is 12 residues long. The germline CDR1 and CDR2 sequences are MNHEY and SVGAGI. In DNA form, the CDR3 reads TGTGTTTTGGTTGGCGGTGCAGATACGCAGTATTTT. This encodes CVLVGGADTQYF.

The chain uses TRBV7-9 and TRBJ1-1; TRBD1 matches at 8 bases. The CDR3 runs 12 residues. Germline trimming cut 5 bases from V and 9 bases from J; bases unmatched to any gene: 5. Germline V CDR1 and CDR2: SEHNR, FQNEAQ (reference sequence). For the CDR3, the DNA is TGTGCCAGCAGCCGGGACAGGAACAAAGCTTTCTTT. It codes for CASSRDRNKAFF.

The chain is built from TRBV6-1 and TRBJ1-2; D is unresolved. The CDR3 loop spans 14 amino acids. Germline V gene data show CDR1 as MNHNS and CDR2 as SASEGT. The ends were cut back, 3 bases at V and 0 bases at J, with 8 bases in the middle. The CDR3 sequence: CASSDLGANYGYTF. The CDR3 bases are TGTGCCAGCAGTGATCTAGGAGCTAACTATGGCTACACCTTC.

This chain links TRBV5-1 with TRBJ2-6; no firm D call. The CDR3 runs 14 residues. The V gene lost 3 bases and the J gene lost 0 bases, with 4 bases spanning the gap. CDR1 is SGHRS and CDR2 is YFSETQ in the germline V gene. CDR3 bases: TGCGCCAGCAGCTCCTACTCTGGGGCCAACGTCCTGACTTTC. Amino acid sequence: CASSSYSGANVLTF.

The genes are TRBV5-8 and TRBJ1-5; weak D call: TRBD1 (6 bases). V was shortened by 4 bases and J by 7 bases, with 12 bases between the two germline ends. Germline lookup yields CDR1 SGHTS and CDR2 YDEGEE. The CDR3 has 13 amino acids. The CDR3 DNA is TGTGCCAGCAGCCCGACAGGTGTCCAGCCCCAGCATTTT. Translation: CASSPTGVQPQHF.

The gene calls are TRBV7-9 and TRBJ1-6; perhaps TRBD1 as D (5 bases). Germline lookup yields CDR1 SEHNR and CDR2 FQNEAQ (reference sequence). CDR3 size: 17 residues. Trimming shortened V by 3 bases and J by 6 bases, and 18 bases separated the two germline ends. The CDR3 DNA reads TGTGCCAGCAGCTTGTACGTATGGGCAGGGTTTAATTCACCCCTCCACTTT. This encodes CASSLYVWAGFNSPLHF.

The rearrangement links TRBV4-2 to TRBJ1-2, with a possible D match to TRBD1 (5 bases). The CDR3 has 16 amino acids. V was shortened by 0 bases and J by 0 bases, with 11 bases between the two germline ends. Germline CDR1 LGHNA, CDR2 YNFKEQ. The CDR3 sequence is CASSQDAPRANYGYTF. DNA of the CDR3: TGTGCCAGCAGCCAAGATGCTCCCAGGGCTAACTATGGCTACACCTTC.

The chain links TRBV7-2 to TRBJ2-7; possible D gene TRBD1, 6 bases. Germline V gene lookup returns CDR1 SGHTA and CDR2 FQGNSA. The CDR3 sequence is 15 residues long. Trimming cost V 1 base and J 0 bases, with 10 bases left between them. CDR3 bases: TGTGCCAGCAGCTTAGGGACAGTTAGCTCCTACGAGCAGTACTTC. Its protein is CASSLGTVSSYEQYF.

The chain employs TRBV7-8 and TRBJ1-1; D unresolved. Trimming pared 1 base from V and 4 bases from J, leaving 10 bases between. This CDR3 has 14 amino acids. CDR1 and CDR2 (germline): SGHVS, FQNEAQ. The chain's CDR3 is CASSLVAGSTEAFF. The CDR3 DNA sequence: TGTGCCAGCAGCTTAGTGGCGGGAAGCACTGAAGCTTTCTTT. Supplemented by reference TRBV7-8 and TRBJ1-1, the full variable domain reads GAGVSQSPRYKVAKRGQDVALRCDPISGHVSLFWYQQALGQGPEFLTYFQNEAQLDKSGLPSDRFFAERPEGSVSTLKIQRTQQEDSAVYLCASSLVAGSTEAFFGQGTRLTVV.